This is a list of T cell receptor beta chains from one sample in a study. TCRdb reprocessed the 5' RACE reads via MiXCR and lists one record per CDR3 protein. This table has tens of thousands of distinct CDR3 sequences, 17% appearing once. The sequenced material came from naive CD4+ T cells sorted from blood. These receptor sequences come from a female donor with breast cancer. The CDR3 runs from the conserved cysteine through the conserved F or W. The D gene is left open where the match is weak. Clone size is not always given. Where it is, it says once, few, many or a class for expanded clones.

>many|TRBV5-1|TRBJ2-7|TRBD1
TGCGCCAGCAGCTTGCCCCCCGGACAGGGGCTCGAGCAGTACTTC
CASSLPPGQGLEQYF
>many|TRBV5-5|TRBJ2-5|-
TGTGCCAGCACCCCCCGGCTAGAACAAGAGACCCAGTACTTC
CASTPRLEQETQYF
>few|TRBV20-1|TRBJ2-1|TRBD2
TGCAGTGCAGCGACCGGGACTAGCGGGGGAGGTGAGCAGTTCTTC
CSAATGTSGGGEQFF
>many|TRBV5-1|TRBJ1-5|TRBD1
TGCGCCAGCAGCTTGAGCACAGGGGGCAATCAGCCCCAGCATTTT
CASSLSTGGNQPQHF
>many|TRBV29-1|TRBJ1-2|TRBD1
TGCAGCGTTGAGCCCCGGGACAGGGCCTATGGCTACACCTTC
CSVEPRDRAYGYTF
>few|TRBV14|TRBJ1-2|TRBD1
TGTGCCAGCAGCCCGACCCGGACAGGGCGCTACACCTTC
CASSPTRTGRYTF
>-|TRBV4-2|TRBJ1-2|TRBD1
TGTGCCAGCAGCCAAGTACAGGGGGATGGCTACACCTTC
CASSQVQGDGYTF
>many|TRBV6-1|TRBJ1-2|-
TGTGCCAGCAGTGAGGTGGGCGGCGGCTATGGCTACACCTTC
CASSEVGGGYGYTF
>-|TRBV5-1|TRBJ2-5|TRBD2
TGCGCCAGCAGCTTGAGTCCCCGGGGGGAAGAGACCCAGTACTTC
CASSLSPRGEETQYF
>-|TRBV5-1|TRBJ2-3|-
TGCGCCAGCAGAGGGGGACCACACACAGATACGCAGTATTTT
CASRGGPHTDTQYF
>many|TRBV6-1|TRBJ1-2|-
TGTGCCAGCAGTTCGGTATCGGGCTACACCTTC
CASSSVSGYTF
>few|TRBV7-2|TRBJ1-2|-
TGTGCCAGCAGCTATGGGACCGACACCCACTATGGCTACACCTTC
CASSYGTDTHYGYTF
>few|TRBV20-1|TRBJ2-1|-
TGCAGTGCTAAACGGGAGAACTCCTACAATGAGCAGTTCTTC
CSAKRENSYNEQFF
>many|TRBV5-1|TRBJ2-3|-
TGCGCCAGCAGCAGGCCCGGGACGACAGATACGCAGTATTTT
CASSRPGTTDTQYF
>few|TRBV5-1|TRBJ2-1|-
TGCGCCAGCAGCTTGGTTACAGAGGGAAATGAGCAGTTCTTC
CASSLVTEGNEQFF